This is a list of T cell receptor beta chains from one sample in a study of shared clonotypes between healthy human individuals. Measured with immunoSEQ multiplex PCR; TCRdb has only the in-frame clones, and not every one. The sample consists of roughly 500,000 clones, about 72% of them appearing once. Material: PBMCs. The receptors here all came from a woman in her thirties or forties in good health. Some clones in this sample may be carry-over from other donors' samples. CDR3s include the opening cysteine and the closing phenylalanine or tryptophan. The D gene is left open where the match is weak. Rows may omit the clone size; those that give it use once, few, many or a size class.

>TRBV30|-|TRBJ1-5|-
TGTGCCCTAAGTAATGGGCCAGCAAATCAGCCCCAGCATTTT
CALSNGPANQPQHF
>TRBV18|-|TRBJ1-4|TRBD1
TGTGCCAGCTCGGCCGGGACAGGGACTGAAAAACTGTTTTTT
CASSAGTGTEKLFF
>TRBV5-4|few|TRBJ1-2|-
TGTGCCAGCAGCTTAGGGAAGAAACTTTATGGCTACACCTTC
CASSLGKKLYGYTF
>TRBV7-9|-|TRBJ1-1|-
TGTGCCAGCAGCTTAGATCAGGGGAGCACTGAAGCTTTCTTT
CASSLDQGSTEAFF
>TRBV19|-|TRBJ2-1|-
TGTGCGACCAAAGGAGGGGGGTACAATGAGCAGTTCTTC
CATKGGGYNEQFF
>TRBV19|-|TRBJ1-2|-
TGTGCCACCAGTCCGAGTCCAAAATTAGGCTATGGCTACACCTTC
CATSPSPKLGYGYTF
>TRBV28|few|TRBJ2-7|TRBD1
TGTGCCAGCAGTATCATTACAGGGGGCGCGGTGCAGTACTTC
CASSIITGGAVQYF
>TRBV28|-|TRBJ1-5|-
TGTGCCAGCCGCCAGCCCAATCAGCCCCAGCATTTT
CASRQPNQPQHF
>TRBV7-3|-|TRBJ2-1|TRBD2
TGTGCCAGCAGCGAACCGGGACTAGCTTCCTACAATGAGCAGTTCTTC
CASSEPGLASYNEQFF
>TRBV5-1|-|TRBJ1-3|TRBD1
TGCGCCAGCAGCTTGGGACAGGGACAACTCTCTGGAAACACCATATATTTT
CASSLGQGQLSGNTIYF
>TRBV19|-|TRBJ2-2|-
TGTGCCAGTAGTATCGGACAGACCACCGGGGAGCTGTTTTTT
CASSIGQTTGELFF
>TRBV7-2|-|TRBJ2-3|TRBD2
TGTGCCAGCAGCTTAGGGAGGCTAGCGGGAGTACCTACGCAGTATTTT
CASSLGRLAGVPTQYF
>TRBV2|-|TRBJ2-7|-
TGTGCCAGTAAACCGATGGACAACTCCTACGAGCAGTACTTC
CASKPMDNSYEQYF
>TRBV7-9|-|TRBJ2-7|-
TGTGCCAGCAGCTTAGATGGGCCCTACGAGCAGTACTTC
CASSLDGPYEQYF
>TRBV27|-|TRBJ2-7|-
TGTGCCAGCAGCCCCTCCGAGACCATCGGGAGTCCCTTCTCCTACGAGCAGTACTTC
CASSPSETIGSPFSYEQYF
>TRBV10-3|-|TRBJ1-5|-
TGTGCCATCAGTGGGGGGGGACCAAATAGCAATCAGCCCCAGCATTTT
CAISGGGPNSNQPQHF
>TRBV7-2|-|TRBJ2-7|-
TGCGCCAGCAGCCAAGATTGGGGCGTCGAGCAGTACTTC
CASSQDWGVEQYF
>TRBV5-8|-|TRBJ2-3|TRBD1
TGTGCCAGCAGCTTGGGGACAGGGGGAACAGATACGCAGTATTTT
CASSLGTGGTDTQYF
>TRBV5-4|-|TRBJ2-1|-
TGTGCCAGCAGCCCGGCCGCGGGGAGAAGCGTCAATGAGCAGTTCTTC
CASSPAAGRSVNEQFF
>TRBV14|-|TRBJ1-4|TRBD1
TGTGCCAGCAGCCGGCGACAGGGAGGTGAAAAACTGTTTTTT
CASSRRQGGEKLFF
>TRBV4-1|-|TRBJ2-7|-
TGCGCCAGCAGCCAATCCCCAAACAGGGAGGACGAGCAGTACTTC
CASSQSPNREDEQYF
>TRBV6-6|-|TRBJ1-1|-
TGTGCCAGCAGCTTCGGGGGGCCCGAAGGCTTCTTT
CASSFGGPEGFF
>TRBV19|-|TRBJ2-7|-
TGTGCCAGTAGTATAGATGATTACGAGCAGTACTTC
CASSIDDYEQYF
>TRBV5-1|-|TRBJ2-5|-
TGCGCCAGCAGCCCGCCCAACCGGGAGACCCAGTACTTC
CASSPPNRETQYF
>TRBV5-1|-|TRBJ2-7|TRBD2
TGCGCCAGCAGCTGGACCTTAGCGGGAGGCGCCTACGAGCAGTACTTC
CASSWTLAGGAYEQYF
>TRBV5-1|-|TRBJ2-5|-
TGCGCCAGCAGCTTGGCCCCTAGTGGTGGGACCCAGTACTTC
CASSLAPSGGTQYF
>TRBV28|-|TRBJ2-7|-
TGTGCCAGCAGTCCTCCCCCAGGGTCCTACGAGCAGTACTTC
CASSPPPGSYEQYF
>TRBV7-9|-|TRBJ1-1|-
TGTGCCAGCAGCTTAAGGGCAGGGCGGAACACTGAAGCTTTCTTT
CASSLRAGRNTEAFF
>TRBV29-1|-|TRBJ2-1|-
TGCAGCGTGCCCGGAGACACTTCCTACAATGAGCAGTTCTTC
CSVPGDTSYNEQFF